This T cell receptor beta chain is from a study of cytomegalovirus exposure and HLA in healthy donors. Study background: Early released data comprised tens of millions of unique TCRs from HLA-typed donors. Of all 380 or so donors who were genotyped, about 80% belonged to the Caucasian-associated ancestry cluster. General study results and limits: In a later analysis, the majority of CMV-associated beta chains seemingly showed HLA restriction. When presence/absence was analysed, sequencing depth was taken to be roughly uniform across donors.

Germline V lookup: CDR1 MNHNY, CDR2 SVGAGI (reference sequence). The CDR3 totals 14 residues. With 8 bases removed from V and 0 bases from J, the gap between germline ends came to 13 bases. 60 Vbeta and 13 Jbeta primers were used in PCR. Libraries were prepared by immunoSEQ multiplex PCR; TCRdb keeps only in-frame clonotypes and omits some of them. The sample table includes roughly 200,000 clones. Concerning this clone itself: Its antigen is not known.

Sample: PBMCs. The clonotype comes from a girl between 2 and 10 years old in good health and CMV-seropositive. The chain carries TRBV6-6 and TRBJ1-2, with D possibly being TRBD1 (5 bases). Here the CDR3 DNA reads TGTGCCAGCTTTCAGGGTCCCTCTAACTATGGCTACACCTTC. Its translation is CASFQGPSNYGYTF.